One and the same sample provided the 30 T cell receptor beta chains below, sequenced in a study of control samples from healthy donors and cancer patients. Profiled with immunoSEQ multiplex PCR; TCRdb holds only in-frame clones, not every one. The table lists 24,000 or so clones, about nine tenths of them singletons. Input material: PBMCs. These receptors were taken from a man between 45 and 60 years old with lung cancer.

The CDR3 protein is CASSLETEPFLSGANVLTF. CDR3 DNA: TGTGCCAGCAGCTTGGAAACAGAACCTTTCCTCTCTGGGGCCAACGTCCTGACTTTC. The chain is built from TRBV5-6 and TRBJ2-6; no definite D call. This CDR3 has 19 amino acids. Germline loops: CDR1 SGHDT, CDR2 YYEEEE. Trimming pared 0 bases from V and 0 bases from J, leaving 16 bases between.

V and J are TRBV7-2 and TRBJ1-5; 7 nucleotides line up with TRBD1. V dropped 2 bases and J dropped 7; count of bases not matched to a gene: 8. Germline V gene lookup returns CDR1 SGHTA and CDR2 FQGNSA. This CDR3 has 15 amino acids. CDR3 sequence reads: CASSLHRGLGQPQHF. The CDR3, as DNA: TGTGCCAGCAGCTTACACAGGGGTTTAGGACAGCCCCAGCATTTT.

A few counts support this clone. This chain uses TRBV30 with TRBJ1-1, with D unresolved. This CDR3 comprises 12 residues. Trimming stripped 3 bases from V and 2 bases from J, with 7 bases between. Germline V gives CDR1 GTSNPN, CDR2 SVGIG (reference sequence). The CDR3 loop reads CAWRNSNTEAFF. CDR3 nucleotide sequence: TGTGCCTGGAGGAACTCCAACACTGAAGCTTTCTTT.

The chain is built from TRBV7-9 and TRBJ1-6; 12 bases agree with TRBD1. After removal of 3 bases from V and 14 bases from J, the junction contained 8 bases not matched to a gene. CDR3 size: 15 residues. Germline CDR1 reads SEHNR; CDR2 reads FQNEAQ (reference sequence). The CDR3 is CASSLGQGAWAALHF. The CDR3 DNA sequence: TGTGCCAGCAGCTTGGGACAGGGGGCTTGGGCGGCCCTCCACTTT.

This clone was counted between two and nine times. This chain joins TRBV5-4 and TRBJ2-1, with D hard to call. The V end was cut by 4 bases, the J end by 12 bases, with 11 bases between. The CDR3 totals 11 residues. The V gene's germline CDR1 is SGHNT and CDR2 YYREEE (reference sequence). CDR3 nucleotides: TGTGCCAGCAGCGCCGGCTATTCGCAGTTCTTC. This sequence encodes CASSAGYSQFF.

The CDR3 here is CASSHRDKPGELFF. The CDR3 nucleotides are TGTGCCAGCAGCCACCGGGACAAACCGGGGGAGCTGTTTTTT. The chain employs TRBV3-1 (or the pseudogene TRBV3-2) and TRBJ2-2; D possibly corresponds to TRBD1 (6 bases). V lost 3 bases and J 8 bases, leaving 13 bases between the germline ends. From germline, CDR1 is LGHDT and CDR2 YNNKEL (reference sequence). The CDR3 is 14 residues long.

This rearrangement joins TRBV4-1 to TRBJ2-7; perhaps TRBD1 as D (6 bases). The CDR3 runs to 15 residues. Germline CDR1 reads MGHRA; CDR2 reads YSYEKL. Trimming took 4 bases from V and 3 from J, leaving 16 bases between them. CDR3 region: CASSPPDSRFYEQYF. The CDR3 DNA reads TGCGCCAGCAGCCCCCCGGACAGCCGATTCTACGAGCAGTACTTC.

This chain uses TRBV18 with TRBJ2-7; D may be TRBD2 (6 bases). V lost 0 bases and J 3 bases, leaving 12 bases between the germline ends. CDR3 size: 15 residues. Germline V CDR1 and CDR2: KGHSH, LQKENI. CDR3 in amino acids: CASSPPTGVGYEQYF. The CDR3 DNA sequence: TGTGCCAGCTCACCACCCACGGGGGTCGGCTACGAGCAGTACTTC.

Only one count was recorded for this clone. The chain uses TRBV11-2 and TRBJ2-4, with TRBD1 matching over 10 bases. Germline V CDR1 and CDR2: SGHAT, FQNNGV. The CDR3 is 18 residues long. After removal of 0 bases from V and 3 bases from J, the junction contained 8 bases not matched to a gene. In DNA, the CDR3 is TGTGCCAGCAGCTTAGAGCCGACAGGGGGCGGTGGCAAAAACATTCAGTACTTC. Translated: CASSLEPTGGGGKNIQYF.

The genes are TRBV6-2 or TRBV6-3 and TRBJ1-1, with 7 bases lining up with TRBD1. The germline CDR1 and CDR2 sequences are MNHEY and SVGEGT. The CDR3 is 14 amino acids. Trimming at V came to 2 bases and at J to 5 bases, leaving 5 bases not matched to a gene. CDR3 residues: CASSYPNRGTEAFF. In DNA form, the CDR3 reads TGTGCCAGCAGTTACCCCAACAGGGGTACTGAAGCTTTCTTT.

V gene TRBV19 combines with J gene TRBJ1-2, with D possibly TRBD1 on 5 matching bases. Germline CDR1 and CDR2: LNHDA and SQIVND (reference sequence). V gave up 2 bases and J gave up 4 bases, with 8 bases separating them. The CDR3 totals 13 residues. The CDR3 loop is CASSIMTAYGYTF. CDR3 nucleotide sequence: TGTGCCAGTAGTATAATGACAGCCTATGGCTACACCTTC.

The chain has TRBV14 and TRBJ1-1; no reliable D call. Per germline, CDR1 SGHDN and CDR2 FVKESK. The CDR3 contains 15 residues. V was trimmed by 1 base and J by 1 base, leaving 10 bases between them. CDR3 protein: CASSQVAGANTEAFF. The CDR3 DNA reads TGTGCCAGCAGCCAAGTGGCAGGAGCGAACACTGAAGCTTTCTTT.

The table lists this clone with a count of one. V gene TRBV2 combines with J gene TRBJ1-1; TRBD1 aligns across 9 bases. CDR1 and CDR2 from the germline V gene are SNHLY and FYNNEI. This CDR3 has 14 amino acids. V shed 1 base, J shed 3 bases, and the junction held 0 bases outside the gene matches. The DNA for the CDR3 is TGTGCCAGCAGTGAAGGGACAGGGGACACTGAAGCTTTCTTT. It codes for CASSEGTGDTEAFF.

This chain links TRBV11-2 with TRBJ1-2; D remains unclear. The CDR3 consists of 12 residues. V gave up 4 bases and J gave up 7 bases, with 10 bases separating them. The germline V gene has CDR1 SGHAT and CDR2 FQNNGV. The CDR3 loop reads CASSYERSGYTF. CDR3 nucleotides: TGTGCCAGCAGCTACGAAAGGAGTGGCTACACCTTC.

The rearrangement joins TRBV9 to TRBJ2-7; D may be TRBD1 (8 bases). The CDR3 length is 15 residues. Germline CDR1 is SGDLS and CDR2 is YYNGEE. With 3 bases removed from V and 1 base from J, the gap between germline ends came to 14 bases. CDR3 protein: CASSAGQGLSYEQYF. CDR3 nucleotide sequence: TGTGCCAGCAGCGCTGGACAGGGACTATCCTACGAGCAGTACTTC.

This clone occurred a few times. The chain carries TRBV27 and TRBJ2-7; D ambiguous. There are 17 residues in the CDR3. Trimming cost V 2 bases and J 0 bases, with 17 bases left between them. CDR1 is MNHEY, CDR2 SMNVEV, per germline (reference sequence). As DNA, the CDR3 is TGTGCCAGCAGTTTAGGCGGTGTGCTCCCGGGCTCCTACGAGCAGTACTTC. This translates into CASSLGGVLPGSYEQYF.

The chain is built from TRBV7-2 and TRBJ1-1; TRBD1 aligns across 9 bases. This CDR3 contains 16 residues. Germline values: CDR1 SGHTA, CDR2 FQGNSA. Trimming at V came to 4 bases and at J to 5 bases, leaving 11 bases not matched to a gene. The DNA for the CDR3 is TGTGCCAGCAGCTCCCGGACAGGGACAGGGATAACTGAAGCTTTCTTT. Its translation is CASSSRTGTGITEAFF.

The rearrangement joins TRBV18 to TRBJ1-5; no definite D call. The CDR3 extends over 15 amino acids. Germline V gives CDR1 KGHSH, CDR2 LQKENI. V shed 5 bases and J shed 2 bases, with 13 bases lying between them. CDR3 DNA sequence: TGTGCCAGCTCAGTTAACAACGCCCGCAATCAGCCCCAGCATTTT. Protein sequence: CASSVNNARNQPQHF.

The chain joins TRBV6-6 to TRBJ2-7, with a weak D call TRBD1 (5 bases). The V and J ends lost 7 bases and 4 bases respectively, with 14 bases between them. The CDR3 runs to 13 residues. Per germline, CDR1 MNHNY and CDR2 SVGAGI (reference sequence). The CDR3 spells CASTPAGRYEQYF. As DNA, the CDR3 is TGTGCCAGCACTCCGGCAGGGCGGTACGAGCAGTACTTC.

The chain employs TRBV24-1 and TRBJ2-3; D unresolved. CDR3 length: 14 amino acids. V lost 0 bases to trimming and J lost 3 bases, with 6 bases between them. From germline, CDR1 is KGHDR and CDR2 SFDVKD. The CDR3 DNA sequence: TGTGCCACCAGTGATTTGTGGGGAACAGATACGCAGTATTTT. This sequence encodes CATSDLWGTDTQYF.

V and J are TRBV3-1 (or the pseudogene TRBV3-2) and TRBJ1-2; no clear D. V was clipped by 0 bases and J by 0 bases, with 14 bases between them. The CDR3 length is 17 residues. From germline, CDR1 is LGHDT and CDR2 YNNKEL (reference sequence). CDR3 in amino acids: CASSQDRLYAANYGYTF. The CDR3 DNA follows: TGTGCCAGCAGCCAAGATAGACTTTATGCAGCTAACTATGGCTACACCTTC.

CDR3 residues: CASSPGQSGQPQHF. The CDR3 coding sequence is TGTGCCAGCTCGCCGGGACAATCGGGCCAGCCCCAGCATTTT. This sequence joins TRBV18 and TRBJ1-5; a weak D match, TRBD1 (6 bases). Trimming removed 6 bases from V and 7 bases from J, with 16 bases in between. Germline assignment: CDR1 KGHSH and CDR2 LQKENI. There are 14 residues in the CDR3.

The chain uses TRBV28 and TRBJ1-1; D uncertain. The CDR3 has 12 residues. The V end was cut by 6 bases, the J end by 5 bases, with 10 bases between. The germline CDR1 and CDR2 sequences are MDHEN and SYDVKM. CDR3 in DNA: TGTGCCAGCAGATTAGGGAGAACTGAAGCTTTCTTT. Translation gives CASRLGRTEAFF.

This CDR3 is CASSFFGRDSNNEQFF. CDR3 nucleotides: TGTGCCAGCAGCTTCTTCGGGCGGGACAGTAACAATGAGCAGTTCTTC. V gene TRBV11-3 combines with J gene TRBJ2-1; the D gene is possibly TRBD1 (7 bases). Trimming took off 3 bases at V and 5 bases at J, with 17 bases between the two ends. The germline gives CDR1 SGHNT, CDR2 YENEEA. The CDR3 is 16 residues long.

This chain links TRBV18 with TRBJ2-1; TRBD2 is a possible D gene (6 bases). The CDR3 consists of 14 residues. Germline loops: CDR1 KGHSH, CDR2 LQKENI. Trimming pared 3 bases from V and 8 bases from J, leaving 14 bases between. CDR3 coding DNA: TGTGCCAGCTCACCGAGGGGCGGGGTCGATGAGCAGTTCTTC. It yields the protein CASSPRGGVDEQFF.

This CDR3 is CASSQDLPGVGQPQHF. In DNA form, the CDR3 reads TGTGCCAGCAGCCAAGACCTTCCAGGGGTGGGTCAGCCCCAGCATTTT. The J gene is TRBJ1-5, the V gene TRBV3-1 (or the pseudogene TRBV3-2), with D possibly being TRBD1 (6 bases). The germline gives CDR1 LGHDT, CDR2 YNNKEL (reference sequence). This CDR3 has 16 amino acids. V lost 0 bases to trimming and J lost 6 bases, with 15 bases between them.

The rearrangement uses TRBV2 and TRBJ1-5; the D gene is possibly TRBD1 (5 bases). Germline V CDR1 and CDR2: SNHLY, FYNNEI. The CDR3 is made up of 14 amino acids. The ends were cut back, 8 bases at V and 3 bases at J, with 14 bases in the middle. The CDR3 coding sequence is TGTGCCAGCGGGGACTCTTTGACCAATCAGCCCCAGCATTTT. As protein: CASGDSLTNQPQHF.

This clone is judged medium-sized. The chain couples TRBV12-3 or TRBV12-4 to TRBJ1-5; D gene unclear. There are 13 residues in the CDR3. Trimming took 2 bases from V and 4 from J, leaving 6 bases between them. In DNA, the CDR3 is TGTGCCAGCAGTTTAATAGGGAATCAGCCCCAGCATTTT. Translation gives CASSLIGNQPQHF.

The chain uses TRBV19 and TRBJ1-6, with 7 bases matching TRBD1. The germline gives CDR1 LNHDA, CDR2 SQIVND (reference sequence). V dropped 5 bases and J dropped 6; count of bases not matched to a gene: 7. The CDR3 loop spans 15 amino acids. In nucleotides, the CDR3 is TGTGCCAGTAGTCCCCAGGGGGGGAGTAATTCACCCCTCCACTTT. It specifies CASSPQGGSNSPLHF.

This chain connects TRBV19 to TRBJ1-6, with 8 bases aligning to TRBD1. This CDR3 contains 15 residues. Germline CDR1 and CDR2: LNHDA and SQIVND (reference sequence). The junction had 7 bases not matched to a gene; V was cut back by 5 bases and J by 7 bases. The CDR3 DNA reads as TGTGCCAGTAGTCCTCGACAGGGGTTGAATTCACCCCTCCACTTT. Amino acids: CASSPRQGLNSPLHF. Full variable domain (outside the CDR3, taken from reference TRBV19 and TRBJ1-6): DGGITQSPKYLFRKEGQNVTLSCEQNLNHDAMYWYRQDPGQGLRLIYYSQIVNDFQKGDIAEGYSVSREKKESFPLTVTSAQKNPTAFYLCASSPRQGLNSPLHFGNGTRLTVT.